One sample yielded the 5 T cell receptor beta chains listed below, sequenced in a study of shared clonotypes between healthy human individuals. Clones were read by immunoSEQ multiplex PCR, and TCRdb kept only the in-frame ones, dropping some. The sample holds about 580,000 clones, roughly 98% seen once. The naive CD8 fraction comprised CD45RO-negative cells positively selected for CCR7 and excluded terminally differentiated effector memory CD45RA+ cells. Sequencing was performed on naive CD8+ T cells sorted from blood. Receptors were obtained from a man aged 25 to 45 in good health.

V usage is TRBV6-5 and J usage is TRBJ2-5; 10 positions match TRBD2. The CDR3 totals 15 residues. V lost 8 bases, J lost 2 bases, and 8 bases stayed unmatched. Germline CDR1 MNHEY, CDR2 SVGAGI. CDR3 DNA sequence: TGTGCCAGCGAAGGACTAGCGGACGGGCAAGAGACCCAGTACTTC. Translating it yields CASEGLADGQETQYF.

This chain links TRBV18 with TRBJ2-1, with 7 bases identical to TRBD2. Germline values: CDR1 KGHSH, CDR2 LQKENI. The CDR3 totals 14 residues. After removal of 3 bases from V and 4 bases from J, the junction contained 3 bases not matched to a gene. Written as DNA, the CDR3 is TGTGCCAGCTCACCTGGCGGGAGTTACAATGAGCAGTTCTTC. Its translation is CASSPGGSYNEQFF.

The gene calls are TRBV7-8 and TRBJ2-3; 7 bases are shared with TRBD1. CDR1 is SGHVS and CDR2 is FQNEAQ in the germline V gene. There are 15 residues in the CDR3. Losses at the gene ends were 5 bases for V and 2 bases for J; bases not matched to a gene: 7. The CDR3 coding sequence is TGTGCCAGCAGCACCAGGGACAGTTCCACAGATACGCAGTATTTT. It encodes CASSTRDSSTDTQYF.

The chain is built from TRBV29-1 and TRBJ1-2, with D perhaps TRBD1 (5 bases). Trimming stripped 2 bases from V and 6 bases from J, with 22 bases between. Germline values: CDR1 SQVTM, CDR2 ANQGSEA. The CDR3 consists of 16 residues. The CDR3 DNA reads TGCAGCGTTGAACAGTTTGTTGGGGGTAATGAGGATGGCTACACCTTC. It codes for CSVEQFVGGNEDGYTF. Using reference TRBV29-1 and TRBJ1-2 for the parts outside the CDR3, the full variable domain is SAVISQKPSRDICQRGTSLTIQCQVDSQVTMMFWYRQQPGQSLTLIATANQGSEATYESGFVIDKFPISRPNLTFSTLTVSNMSPEDSSIYLCSVEQFVGGNEDGYTFGSGTRLTVV.

The rearrangement uses TRBV7-9 and TRBJ2-5; 7 bases are shared with TRBD1. V shed 4 bases and J 2 bases; nucleotides not matched to a gene: 4. This CDR3 has 14 amino acids. Germline V gene data show CDR1 as SEHNR and CDR2 as FQNEAQ (reference sequence). CDR3 sequence reads: CASSSQGRQETQYF. CDR3 bases: TGTGCCAGCAGCTCACAGGGGCGGCAAGAGACCCAGTACTTC.